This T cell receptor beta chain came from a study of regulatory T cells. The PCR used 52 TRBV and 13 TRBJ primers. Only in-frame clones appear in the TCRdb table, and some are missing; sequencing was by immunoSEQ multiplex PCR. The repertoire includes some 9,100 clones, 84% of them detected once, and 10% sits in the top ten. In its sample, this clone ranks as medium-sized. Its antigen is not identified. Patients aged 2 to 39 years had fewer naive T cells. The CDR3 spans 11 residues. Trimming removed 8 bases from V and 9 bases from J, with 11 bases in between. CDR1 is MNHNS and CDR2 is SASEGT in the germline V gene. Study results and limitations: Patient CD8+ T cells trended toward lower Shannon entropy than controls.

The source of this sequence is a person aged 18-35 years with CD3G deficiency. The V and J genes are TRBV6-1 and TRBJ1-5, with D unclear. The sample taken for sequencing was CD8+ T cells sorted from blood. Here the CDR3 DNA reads TGTGCCAGCGGGTCGCCCGGGCCCCAGCATTTT. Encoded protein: CASGSPGPQHF.